This T cell receptor (beta chain) was profiled in a study of T cell changes during pregnancy in multiple sclerosis. The assay was immunoSEQ multiplex PCR, and TCRdb's table has in-frame clones only and misses some. The sample has 80,000 or so clones; about 94% are singletons. This clonotype was sampled from a female donor in good health, enrolled as a control in a pregnancy study. Specimen: peripheral blood, collected in the second trimester of pregnancy.

In DNA, the CDR3 is TGTGCCAGCAGGAAGGAAACAGGGGGACGTAATGAGCAGTTCTTC. It encodes CASRKETGGRNEQFF. The V gene is TRBV6-6, the J gene TRBJ2-1; 8 bases agree with TRBD1. J gave up 7 bases and V 6 bases, and 11 bases lay outside the gene matches. The germline V gene encodes CDR1 MNHNY and CDR2 SVGAGI (reference sequence). The CDR3 is made up of 15 amino acids.